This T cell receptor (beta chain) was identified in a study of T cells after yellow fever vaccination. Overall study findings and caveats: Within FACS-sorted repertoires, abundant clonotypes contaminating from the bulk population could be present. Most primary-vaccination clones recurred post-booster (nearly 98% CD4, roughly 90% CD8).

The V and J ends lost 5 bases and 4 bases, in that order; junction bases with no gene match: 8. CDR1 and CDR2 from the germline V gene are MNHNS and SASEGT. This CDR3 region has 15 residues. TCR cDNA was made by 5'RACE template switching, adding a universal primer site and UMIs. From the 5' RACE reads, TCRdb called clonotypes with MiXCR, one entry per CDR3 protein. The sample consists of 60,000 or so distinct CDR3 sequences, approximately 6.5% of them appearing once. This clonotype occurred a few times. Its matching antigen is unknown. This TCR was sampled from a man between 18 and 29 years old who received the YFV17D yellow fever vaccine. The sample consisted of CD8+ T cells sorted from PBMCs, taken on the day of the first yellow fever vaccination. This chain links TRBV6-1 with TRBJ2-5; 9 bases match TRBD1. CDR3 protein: CASSPQQGAVETQYF. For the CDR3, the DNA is TGTGCCAGCAGTCCACAACAGGGGGCGGTAGAGACCCAGTACTTC.